This T cell receptor beta chain was obtained from a study of B cell selection in AIRE deficiency. This CDR3 has 19 amino acids. Germline assignment: CDR1 SEHNR and CDR2 FQNEAQ (reference sequence). V lost 3 bases and J lost 1; bases outside the gene matches: 12. Conventional CD4 T cells were sorted as CD4+CD127+ cells. Healthy unrelated donors supplied the control samples. Profiling relied on immunoSEQ multiplex PCR, and the TCRdb table lists in-frame clones only, not all of them. Of 23,000 or so clones listed, nearly 97% are singletons. The sample taken for sequencing was CD4+CD127+ conventional T cells sorted from PBMCs. This clonotype originated in a human donor in good health. The chain employs TRBV7-9 and TRBJ2-3; 11 bases fit TRBD2. CDR3 nucleotides: TGTGCCAGCAGCTTTAATCCGTGGCTAGCGGGGGGTGGCACAGATACGCAGTATTTT. This sequence encodes CASSFNPWLAGGGTDTQYF.